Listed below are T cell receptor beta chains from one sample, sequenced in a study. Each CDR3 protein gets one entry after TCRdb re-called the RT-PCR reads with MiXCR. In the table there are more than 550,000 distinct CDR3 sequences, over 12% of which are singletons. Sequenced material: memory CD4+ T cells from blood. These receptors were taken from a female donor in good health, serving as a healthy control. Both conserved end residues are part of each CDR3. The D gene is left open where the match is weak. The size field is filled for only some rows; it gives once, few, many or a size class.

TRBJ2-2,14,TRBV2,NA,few,TGTGCCAGCAGTGAAGAGGTGCAGAGCGGGGAGCTGTTTTTT,CASSEEVQSGELFF
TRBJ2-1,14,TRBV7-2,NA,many,TGTGCCAGCAGCTCAACCGGGTCATACAATGAGCAGTTCTTC,CASSSTGSYNEQFF
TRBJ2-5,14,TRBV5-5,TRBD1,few,TGTGCCAGCAGTTCGGACAGGGGAGCTCAGACCCAGTACTTC,CASSSDRGAQTQYF
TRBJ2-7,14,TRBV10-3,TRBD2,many,TGTGCCATCAGATTGACTAGCGACTCCTACGAGCAGTACTTC,CAIRLTSDSYEQYF
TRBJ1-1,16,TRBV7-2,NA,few,TGTGCCAGCAGCTTAAGGTGGGCGACCGGTCACACTGAAGCTTTCTTT,CASSLRWATGHTEAFF
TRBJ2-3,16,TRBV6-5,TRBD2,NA,TGTGCCAGCAGTTACGCCTCTAGCGGGGGGGCTAGTAAGCAGTATTTT,CASSYASSGGASKQYF
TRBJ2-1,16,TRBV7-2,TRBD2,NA,TGTGCCAGCAGCCCTACCTTAGCGGGAGCCTACAATGAGCAGTTCTTC,CASSPTLAGAYNEQFF
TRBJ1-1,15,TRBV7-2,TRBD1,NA,TGTGCCAGCAGCTTACGACAGGGTCGAGGGACTGAAGCTTTCTTT,CASSLRQGRGTEAFF
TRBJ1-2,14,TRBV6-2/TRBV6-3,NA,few,TGTGCCAGCAGCTACAGGGTGGAATCGGAAGGCTACACCTTC,CASSYRVESEGYTF
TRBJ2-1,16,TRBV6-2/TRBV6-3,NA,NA,TGTGCCAGCAGATCCTATTTCAAGTTCTCCTACAATGAGCAGTTCTTC,CASRSYFKFSYNEQFF
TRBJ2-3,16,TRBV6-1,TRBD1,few,TGTGCCAGCAGTCAAACCACGGGACAGGGGACAGATACGCAGTATTTT,CASSQTTGQGTDTQYF
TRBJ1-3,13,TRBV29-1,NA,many,TGCAGCGTTGGGGCCTCCTCTGGAAACACCATATATTTT,CSVGASSGNTIYF
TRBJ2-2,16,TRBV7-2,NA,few,TGTGCCAGCAGCTTAGATATAGGGGCTAACACCGGGGAGCTGTTTTTT,CASSLDIGANTGELFF
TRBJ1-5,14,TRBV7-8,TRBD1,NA,TGTGCCAGCAGCTTACCACAGGGGAATCAGCCCCAGCATTTT,CASSLPQGNQPQHF
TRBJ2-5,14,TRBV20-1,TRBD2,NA,TGCAGTGCTACGAGCGGGAGGGCCCGCGAGACCCAGTACTTC,CSATSGRARETQYF
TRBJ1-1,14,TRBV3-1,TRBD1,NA,TGTGCCAGCAGCCCGGGACAGGCGAGGACTGAAGCTTTCTTT,CASSPGQARTEAFF
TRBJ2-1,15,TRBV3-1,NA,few,TGTGCCAGCAGCCAAAACCCGGGCTCCTACAATGAGCAGTTCTTC,CASSQNPGSYNEQFF
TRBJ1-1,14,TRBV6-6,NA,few,TGTGCCAGCAGTTACTCCTTCGCTGGCACTGAAGCTTTCTTT,CASSYSFAGTEAFF
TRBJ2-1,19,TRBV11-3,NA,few,TGTGCCAGCAGCTTAGAGGGGTCAGGGGCCCAAGGGAGTTACAATGAGCAGTTCTTC,CASSLEGSGAQGSYNEQFF
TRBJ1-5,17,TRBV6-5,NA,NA,TGTGCCAGCAGTCTCACAGACAGAGCCGATAGCAATCAGCCCCATCATTTT,CASSLTDRADSNQPHHF
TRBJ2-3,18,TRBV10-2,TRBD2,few,TGCGCCAGCCGAGATAGACTAGCGGGAGCTTTAGGGACAGATACGCAGTATTTT,CASRDRLAGALGTDTQYF
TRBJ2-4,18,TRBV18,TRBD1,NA,TGTGCCAGCTCACCGCGACAGGGTCCGCAGGAAGCCAAAAACATTCAGTACTTC,CASSPRQGPQEAKNIQYF
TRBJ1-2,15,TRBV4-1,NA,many,TGCGCCAGCAGCCAAGTGGGAGCGGGGGCCTACGGCTACACCTTC,CASSQVGAGAYGYTF
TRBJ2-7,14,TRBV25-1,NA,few,TGTGCCAGCAGCGACGGGACATGGACCTACGAGCAGTACTTC,CASSDGTWTYEQYF
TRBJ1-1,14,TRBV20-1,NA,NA,TGCAGTGCTCCCAGGGTTTTGGTCAACACTGAAGCTTTCTTT,CSAPRVLVNTEAFF
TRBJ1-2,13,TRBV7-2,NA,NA,TGTGCCAGCAGCTTAGCGCCCGGGGACGGCTACACCTTC,CASSLAPGDGYTF
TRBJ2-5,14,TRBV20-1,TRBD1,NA,TGCAGTGGAAGAGGCCACAGGGGTCTAGAGACCCAGTACTTC,CSGRGHRGLETQYF
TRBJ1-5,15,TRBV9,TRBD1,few,TGTGCCAGCAGCGTAGGAGGACAGGGCAATCAGCCCCAGCATTTT,CASSVGGQGNQPQHF
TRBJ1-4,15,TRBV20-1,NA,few,TGCAGTGCTATGGGTATCGGGTGGGCCCGTGAAAAACTGTTTTTT,CSAMGIGWAREKLFF
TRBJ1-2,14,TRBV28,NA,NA,TGTGCCAGCAGTTTAGGACGTATTAACTATGGCTACACCTTC,CASSLGRINYGYTF
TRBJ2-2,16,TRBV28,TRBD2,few,TGTGCCAGCAGTCTAGCGGGAGGGCCGACCACCGGGGAGCTGTTTTTT,CASSLAGGPTTGELFF
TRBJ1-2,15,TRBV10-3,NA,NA,TGTGCCATCAGTGAGTCGGGAGGCAGGGGCCATGGCTACACCTTC,CAISESGGRGHGYTF
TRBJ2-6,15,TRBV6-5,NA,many,TGTGCCAGCAGTTTCGACATCTCTGGGGCCAACGTCCTGACTTTC,CASSFDISGANVLTF
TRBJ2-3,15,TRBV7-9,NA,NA,TGTGCCAGCAGCCCTATATCTAACCCCCCAGATACGCAGTATTTT,CASSPISNPPDTQYF
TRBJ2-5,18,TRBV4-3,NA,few,TGCGCCAGCAGCCAAGAGTTGGGCTGGGGCGCCTCAAAAGAGACCCAGTACTTC,CASSQELGWGASKETQYF
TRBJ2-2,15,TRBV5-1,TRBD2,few,TGCGCCAGCAGCTCAGCGGGGTTATACACCGGGGAGCTGTTTTTT,CASSSAGLYTGELFF
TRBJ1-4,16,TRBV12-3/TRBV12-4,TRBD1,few,TGTGCCAGCAGCTCGGGACAGGGGACCCGCTTTGAAAAACTGTTTTTT,CASSSGQGTRFEKLFF
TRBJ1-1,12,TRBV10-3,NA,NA,TGTGCCATCAGTGAAGGGGACTCGGCTGCTTTCTTT,CAISEGDSAAFF
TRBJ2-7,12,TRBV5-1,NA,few,TGCGCCAGCAGCTTGGCAGCCGACGAGCAGTACTTC,CASSLAADEQYF